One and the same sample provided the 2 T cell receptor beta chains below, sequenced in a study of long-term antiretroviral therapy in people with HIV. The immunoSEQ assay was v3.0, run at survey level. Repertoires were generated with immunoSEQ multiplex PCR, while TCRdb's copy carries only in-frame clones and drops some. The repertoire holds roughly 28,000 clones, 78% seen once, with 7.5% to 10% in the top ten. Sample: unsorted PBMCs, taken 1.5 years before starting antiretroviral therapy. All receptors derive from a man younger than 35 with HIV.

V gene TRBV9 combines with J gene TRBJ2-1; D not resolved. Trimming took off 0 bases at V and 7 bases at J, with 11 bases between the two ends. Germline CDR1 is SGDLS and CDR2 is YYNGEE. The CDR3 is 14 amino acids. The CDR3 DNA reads TGTGCCAGCAGCGTAGCACACGGTGGGAATGAGCAGTTCTTC. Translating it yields CASSVAHGGNEQFF.

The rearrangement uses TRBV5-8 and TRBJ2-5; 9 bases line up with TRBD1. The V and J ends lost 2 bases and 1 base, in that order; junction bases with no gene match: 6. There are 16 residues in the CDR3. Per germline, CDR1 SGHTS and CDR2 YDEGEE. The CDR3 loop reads CASSLGTGYTQETQYF. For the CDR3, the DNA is TGTGCCAGCAGCTTAGGGACAGGGTATACCCAAGAGACCCAGTACTTC.